This TCR beta chain is from a study of blood T cell repertoires in COVID-19. At the level of the study: Both acute and convalescent COVID-19 samples were obtained from the United States, Italy and Spain. PBMCs, B-cell-depleted T cells, or T cells were the source of the cDNA or gDNA that made up the material.

The table lists this clone with a count of one. Original methodology: Amplification from reference gene primers served as the basis for estimated nucleated cell counts. Data came from immunoSEQ multiplex PCR; TCRdb stores just in-frame clones and leaves some out. D and trimming come from the DNA, and the V and J calls and clone size come from that table. The data show about 100,000 clones, 80% seen once. The receptor comes from a woman in her seventies with acute or convalescent COVID-19. Sequencing used peripheral blood.

CDR3 residues: CASNPQGYGEAFF. The CDR3 DNA sequence: TGTGCCAGCAATCCACAGGGCTATGGTGAAGCTTTCTTT. This rearrangement joins TRBV12-3 or TRBV12-4 to TRBJ1-1, with D possibly being TRBD1 (6 bases). This CDR3 comprises 13 residues. V was shortened by 7 bases and J by 7 bases, with 16 bases between the two germline ends.